This T cell receptor beta chain was sequenced in a study of blood T cell repertoires in COVID-19. Study overall: PBMCs, B-cell-depleted T cells, or T cells were the source of the cDNA or gDNA that made up the material.

Germline V gene sequence: CDR1 SGHDN, CDR2 FVKESK. There are 16 residues in the CDR3. Trimming removed 0 bases from V and 2 bases from J, with 8 bases in between. Assay: immunoSEQ multiplex PCR; the TCRdb copy retains only in-frame clones and omits some. The sample includes approximately 310,000 clones, around 86% of them seen just once. This chain joins TRBV14 and TRBJ2-6; no clear D gene. The material sequenced was PBMCs or T cells enriched from blood (not recorded which). The source of this sequence is a man between 60 and 70 years old who had recovered from COVID-19. Written as DNA, the CDR3 is TGTGCCAGCAGCCAAGATCTGCGAACTGGGGCCAACGTCCTGACTTTC. Its protein is CASSQDLRTGANVLTF.